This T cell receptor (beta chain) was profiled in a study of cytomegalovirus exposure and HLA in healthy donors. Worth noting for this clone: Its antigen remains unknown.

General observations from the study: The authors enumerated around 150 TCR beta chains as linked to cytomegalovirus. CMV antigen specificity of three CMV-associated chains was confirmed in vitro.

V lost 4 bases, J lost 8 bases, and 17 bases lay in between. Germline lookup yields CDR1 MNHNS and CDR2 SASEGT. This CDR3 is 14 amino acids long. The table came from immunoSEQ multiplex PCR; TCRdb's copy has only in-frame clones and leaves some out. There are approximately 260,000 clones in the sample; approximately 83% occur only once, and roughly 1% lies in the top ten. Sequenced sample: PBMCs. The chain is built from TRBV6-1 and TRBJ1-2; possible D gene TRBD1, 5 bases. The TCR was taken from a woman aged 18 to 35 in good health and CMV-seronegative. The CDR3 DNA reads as TGTGCCAGCAGTGTGGGCAGGGCCAGGGAAGGCTACACCTTC. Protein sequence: CASSVGRAREGYTF.